The 2 T cell receptor beta chains in this list originate from one sample, sequenced in a study of control samples from healthy donors and cancer patients. The table came from immunoSEQ multiplex PCR; TCRdb's copy has only in-frame clones and leaves some out. The data show around 190,000 clones, 90% to 95% seen once. Sequenced material: blood. Every receptor here comes from a man younger than 45 in good health.

V gene TRBV28 combines with J gene TRBJ1-1; unclear D gene. CDR3 length: 15 amino acids. CDR1 is MDHEN and CDR2 is SYDVKM in the germline V gene. Trimming left V 6 bases short and J 5 bases short, with 19 bases between. CDR3 nucleotides: TGTGCCAGCAGCTCCAGCGGGGTCCGGGTAACTGAAGCTTTCTTT. Translating gives CASSSSGVRVTEAFF.

The chain uses TRBV19 and TRBJ2-7; 12 bases fit TRBD2. CDR1 is LNHDA and CDR2 is SQIVND in the germline V gene (reference sequence). Germline trimming cut 8 bases from V and 0 bases from J; bases unmatched to any gene: 11. This CDR3 has 17 amino acids. The CDR3 region has the DNA TGTGCCAGTTCCGCCACTAGCGGGGGGCCCAGCTCCTACGAGCAGTACTTC. This gives the protein CASSATSGGPSSYEQYF.